The 32 T cell receptor beta chains presented below share a single source sample, sequenced in a study of OX40 agonist ivuxolimab in advanced cancers. This table comes from immunoSEQ multiplex PCR, and its TCRdb copy is limited to in-frame clones, with some not included. The sample has more than 50,000 clones, 79% seen once. This material consisted of CD4+ or CD8+ T cells sorted from blood, taken in a trial of the OX40 agonist ivuxolimab. The receptors come from an adult with an advanced solid tumor such as melanoma, head and neck, liver or kidney cancer.

This chain links TRBV18 with TRBJ1-5; 8 bases agree with TRBD1. The germline V gene encodes CDR1 KGHSH and CDR2 LQKENI. Trimming at V came to 3 bases and at J to 3 bases, leaving 4 bases not matched to a gene. There are 15 residues in the CDR3. The CDR3 loop reads CASSPLQGDNQPQHF. The CDR3 DNA reads TGTGCCAGCTCACCTTTACAGGGGGACAATCAGCCCCAGCATTTT.

This clone has only a few counts. The chain is built from TRBV27 and TRBJ2-2, with a tentative D call TRBD2 (5 bases). V was clipped by 5 bases and J by 0 bases, with 19 bases between them. Germline V gives CDR1 MNHEY, CDR2 SMNVEV (reference sequence). CDR3 size: 18 residues. The CDR3 protein is CASSPRSTRTSNTGELFF. DNA of the CDR3: TGTGCCAGCAGTCCCCGATCCACTAGGACCTCGAACACCGGGGAGCTGTTTTTT.

This chain links TRBV7-2 with TRBJ2-7; D call uncertain. Germline V gene data show CDR1 as SGHTA and CDR2 as FQGNSA. Between the trimmed V and J ends, which lost 5 bases and 4 bases, there was a span of 21 bases. This CDR3 contains 16 residues. The CDR3 sequence: CASSPGRAGSGYEQYF. The CDR3 DNA is TGTGCCAGCAGCCCCGGGCGAGCAGGTAGTGGGTACGAGCAGTACTTC.

The chain is built from TRBV6-1 and TRBJ2-3, with D unresolved. The CDR3 has 14 amino acids. The V end was cut by 5 bases, the J end by 0 bases, with 9 bases between. Germline CDR1 reads MNHNS; CDR2 reads SASEGT. The CDR3 region is CASSPVTSTDTQYF. The CDR3 DNA sequence: TGTGCCAGCAGTCCAGTTACTAGCACAGATACGCAGTATTTT.

This rearrangement joins TRBV18 to TRBJ2-2; the D gene is possibly TRBD2 (5 bases). CDR3 length: 15 amino acids. Trimming removed 3 bases from V and 8 bases from J, with 16 bases in between. Germline values: CDR1 KGHSH, CDR2 LQKENI. CDR3 loop: CASSPTRTPAGELFF. In DNA, the CDR3 is TGTGCCAGCTCACCCACTAGAACCCCGGCGGGGGAGCTGTTTTTT.

The chain recombines TRBV7-8 with TRBJ1-1; 7 positions agree with TRBD1. Trimming cost V 5 bases and J 9 bases; bases outside gene matches: 12. This CDR3 is 14 amino acids long. Germline V lookup: CDR1 SGHVS, CDR2 FQNEAQ. This CDR3 is CASSTRGQAQKAFF. As DNA, the CDR3 is TGTGCCAGCAGCACCCGAGGACAGGCCCAAAAAGCTTTCTTT.

The rearrangement joins TRBV21-1 to TRBJ1-1. TRBV21-1 is a known pseudogene. The CDR3 runs to 11 residues. The CDR3 protein is CASMPGPTAFF. In DNA, the CDR3 is TGTGCCAGCATGCCGGGACCTACAGCTTTCTTT.

V is TRBV18 and J is TRBJ2-2; D is ambiguous. This CDR3 spans 15 amino acids. The V gene's germline CDR1 is KGHSH and CDR2 LQKENI. V dropped 3 bases and J dropped 0 bases, with 8 bases sitting between them. The CDR3 sequence: CASSPRTANTGELFF. CDR3 nucleotides: TGTGCCAGCTCACCTCGGACGGCGAACACCGGGGAGCTGTTTTTT. The variable domain in full, with the rest retrieved from reference TRBV18 and TRBJ2-2, is NAGVMQNPRHLVRRRGQEARLRCSPMKGHSHVYWYRQLPEEGLKFMVYLQKENIIDESGMPKERFSAEFPKEGPSILRIQQVVRGDSAAYFCASSPRTANTGELFFGEGSRLTVL.

The chain employs TRBV7-2 and TRBJ1-2; D not certain. The germline gives CDR1 SGHTA, CDR2 FQGNSA. Trimming pared 8 bases from V and 8 bases from J, leaving 24 bases between. The CDR3 totals 15 residues. The CDR3 DNA reads TGTGCCAGCGTTACCGGAAGAACACTCTCCGGGGGCTACACCTTC. Protein sequence: CASVTGRTLSGGYTF.

This rearrangement joins TRBV29-1 to TRBJ1-2; D is unresolved. The CDR3 has 12 residues. CDR1 is SQVTM and CDR2 is ANQGSEA in the germline V gene. Trimming took off 7 bases at V and 2 bases at J, with 11 bases between the two ends. DNA of the CDR3: TGCAGCGCCGACCCCGGGAACTATGGCTACACCTTC. It codes for CSADPGNYGYTF.

The chain recombines TRBV10-2 with TRBJ2-7; 7 nucleotides align to TRBD2. The trim removed 0 bases at V and 3 bases at J, leaving 14 bases unmatched. The germline V gene has CDR1 WSHSY and CDR2 SAAADI. There are 18 residues in the CDR3. CDR3 amino acids: CASSESIPGAGANYEQYF. The CDR3, as DNA: TGCGCCAGCAGTGAGTCCATACCTGGGGCGGGAGCCAACTACGAGCAGTACTTC.

This chain joins TRBV18 and TRBJ2-5; 9 bases agree with TRBD2. The J call is doubtful: the DNA matches TRBJ2-7 better. Germline CDR1 KGHSH, CDR2 LQKENI. The CDR3 has 18 amino acids. As DNA, the CDR3 is TGTGCCAGCTCACCACAAGGGGCTAGCGGGGCTACGACCTACGAGCAGTACTTC. Translation: CASSPQGASGATTYEQYF.

The genes are TRBV5-6 and TRBJ1-4; no reliable D call. The CDR3 contains 16 residues. V shed 1 base and J shed 6 bases, with 16 bases lying between them. Germline V gene lookup returns CDR1 SGHDT and CDR2 YYEEEE. This CDR3 is CASSLFLVRKDEKLFF. The CDR3 DNA is TGTGCCAGCAGCTTGTTTCTGGTCAGGAAAGATGAAAAACTGTTTTTT.

This clone was counted once. The rearrangement links TRBV19 to TRBJ1-6; a possible D gene is TRBD1 (6 bases). Germline CDR1 reads LNHDA; CDR2 reads SQIVND (reference sequence). The CDR3 has 15 residues. The V and J ends lost 4 bases and 1 base respectively, with 8 bases between them. CDR3 residues: CASSNRESYNSPLHF. The CDR3 region has the DNA TGTGCCAGTAGTAACAGGGAATCCTATAATTCACCCCTCCACTTT. The whole variable domain, filled in from reference TRBV19 and TRBJ1-6, reads DGGITQSPKYLFRKEGQNVTLSCEQNLNHDAMYWYRQDPGQGLRLIYYSQIVNDFQKGDIAEGYSVSREKKESFPLTVTSAQKNPTAFYLCASSNRESYNSPLHFGNGTRLTVT.

This chain uses TRBV2 with TRBJ1-5; 7 bases line up with TRBD1. The V gene's germline CDR1 is SNHLY and CDR2 FYNNEI. CDR3 length equals 15 residues. J was trimmed by 2 bases and V by 6 bases; bases with no gene match: 7. The DNA of the CDR3 is TGTGCCAGCAGAAATCAGGGGGTGGGCAATCAGCCCCAGCATTTT. Its translation is CASRNQGVGNQPQHF.

The chain employs TRBV7-9 and TRBJ2-2; D gene ambiguous. V was pared by 6 bases and J by 0 bases, with 14 bases between. CDR3 length: 16 amino acids. Germline values: CDR1 SEHNR, CDR2 FQNEAQ (reference sequence). DNA for the CDR3: TGTGCCAGCAGGGAATTACAGCTCCCGAACACCGGGGAGCTGTTTTTT. It yields the protein CASRELQLPNTGELFF.

In DNA form, the CDR3 reads TGTGCCAGCAGCCGCCCGGGGGAGACCCAGTACTTC. Protein: CASSRPGETQYF. The chain links TRBV7-3 to TRBJ2-5, with D possibly TRBD2 on 5 matching bases. This CDR3 comprises 12 residues. Germline V CDR1 and CDR2: SGHTA, FQGTGA. Deletions cut 5 bases from V and 5 bases from J, with 9 bases between. Drawing the rest from reference TRBV7-3 and TRBJ2-5, the complete variable domain is GAGVSQTPSNKVTEKGKYVELRCDPISGHTALYWYRQSLGQGPEFLIYFQGTGAADDSGLPNDRFFAVRPEGSVSTLKIQRTERGDSAVYLCASSRPGETQYFGPGTRLLVL.

V usage is TRBV7-8 and J usage is TRBJ2-2, with 12 bases matching TRBD2. Germline assignment: CDR1 SGHVS and CDR2 FQNEAQ. Losses at the gene ends were 1 base for V and 6 bases for J; bases not matched to a gene: 6. This CDR3 is built from 17 residues. CDR3 nucleotides: TGTGCCAGCAGCTTAGAGGCTAGCGGGGGGGCCTCCGGGGAGCTGTTTTTT. It codes for CASSLEASGGASGELFF.

The J gene is TRBJ2-2, the V gene TRBV6-4; a weak D match, TRBD1 (7 bases). Germline CDR1 reads MRHNA; CDR2 reads SNTAGT. Trimming removed 6 bases from V and 5 bases from J, with 16 bases in between. CDR3 length equals 15 residues. This chain's CDR3 is CASSRDRAGTGELFF. As DNA, the CDR3 is TGTGCCAGCAGCAGAGACAGGGCGGGGACCGGGGAGCTGTTTTTT.

This chain connects TRBV18 to TRBJ2-1, with D possibly matching TRBD1 (5 bases). Germline-derived CDR1 and CDR2 are KGHSH and LQKENI. The length of the CDR3 is 15 residues. V was cut by 3 bases and J by 6 bases, with 15 bases left in between. The DNA of the CDR3 is TGTGCCAGCTCACCGTTCCAGGACATCGGCAATGAGCAGTTCTTC. It is translated as CASSPFQDIGNEQFF.

This chain uses TRBV5-1 with TRBJ2-7, with D hard to call. V lost 4 bases, J lost 3 bases, and 11 bases lay in between. CDR1 and CDR2 from the germline V gene are SGHRS and YFSETQ. CDR3 length: 13 amino acids. CDR3 DNA: TGCGCCAGCAGCGGGCAAGCAGGCTACGAGCAGTACTTC. This codes for CASSGQAGYEQYF.

The chain has TRBV4-3 and TRBJ1-2; D remains ambiguous. The CDR3 runs 14 residues. Looked up from germline, CDR1 is LGHNA and CDR2 is YSLEER. V lost 0 bases and J 4 bases, leaving 9 bases between the germline ends. The CDR3 DNA sequence: TGCGCCAGCAGCCAAGATGTTACAGTCTATGGCTACACCTTC. Encoded protein: CASSQDVTVYGYTF.

The chain has TRBV2 and TRBJ1-1; tentative D call: TRBD1 (5 bases). This CDR3 contains 11 residues. With 3 bases removed from V and 8 bases from J, the gap between germline ends came to 7 bases. Germline CDR1 SNHLY, CDR2 FYNNEI. Here the CDR3 reads CASSEWGEAFF. Written as DNA, the CDR3 is TGTGCCAGCAGTGAGTGGGGCGAAGCTTTCTTT.

This clone was seen just once. The chain has TRBV19 and TRBJ2-5; D might be TRBD1 (6 bases). This CDR3 comprises 17 residues. CDR1 LNHDA and CDR2 SQIVND come from the germline V gene (reference sequence). V was clipped by 5 bases and J by 5 bases, with 24 bases between them. CDR3 in DNA: TGTGCCAGTAGTCAAGCCTTGGACAGCAGGTTGGCGGAGACCCAGTACTTC. Translating gives CASSQALDSRLAETQYF.

This chain joins TRBV19 and TRBJ2-5; 11 nucleotides agree with TRBD2. Judging by the DNA end, TRBJ2-7 fits better; the J call may be wrong. The CDR3 spans 17 residues. Germline V gives CDR1 LNHDA, CDR2 SQIVND (reference sequence). The DNA of the CDR3 is TGTGCCAGTAGTATTCGCCTAGCGGGAGGAAGAGGCTACGAGCAGTACTTC. This translates into CASSIRLAGGRGYEQYF.

The chain employs TRBV19 and TRBJ2-3; D remains ambiguous. Germline V gene lookup returns CDR1 LNHDA and CDR2 SQIVND (reference sequence). The CDR3 has 14 amino acids. Trimming took off 4 bases at V and 1 base at J, with 9 bases between the two ends. The DNA for the CDR3 is TGTGCCAGTAGTACCCTCCGGGGCACAGATACGCAGTATTTT. This sequence encodes CASSTLRGTDTQYF.

The sample holds a few counts of this clone. The chain is built from TRBV5-6 and TRBJ1-1; possible D gene TRBD1, 5 bases. The germline gives CDR1 SGHDT, CDR2 YYEEEE. V was shortened by 4 bases and J by 2 bases, with 12 bases between the two germline ends. The CDR3 has 14 residues. The CDR3 DNA is TGTGCCAGCAGCGTCCCGGGGCCTAACACTGAAGCTTTCTTT. Its protein product is CASSVPGPNTEAFF.

The chain employs TRBV9 and TRBJ2-5; D call uncertain. Per the germline V gene, CDR1 is SGDLS and CDR2 is YYNGEE. The CDR3 sequence is 14 residues long. Trimming took off 0 bases at V and 4 bases at J, with 10 bases between the two ends. The CDR3 is CASSVGSSGETQYF. DNA of the CDR3: TGTGCCAGCAGCGTAGGTTCTAGTGGAGAGACCCAGTACTTC.

V and J are TRBV7-2 and TRBJ2-3; 7 bases match TRBD1. V trimming: 3 bases; J trimming: 3 bases; junction bases outside the gene matches: 15. CDR1 and CDR2 from the germline V gene are SGHTA and FQGNSA. The CDR3 totals 18 residues. The CDR3 loop is CASSFNPRDSRPTDTQYF. CDR3 DNA sequence: TGTGCCAGCAGCTTCAACCCCCGGGACAGCAGACCTACAGATACGCAGTATTTT.

This chain joins TRBV9 and TRBJ2-2; tentatively, D is TRBD1 or TRBD2 (5 bases each). Germline CDR1 and CDR2: SGDLS and YYNGEE. The CDR3 totals 15 residues. V was shortened by 6 bases and J by 4 bases, with 16 bases between the two germline ends. Here the CDR3 reads CASNPRGRSTGELFF. The CDR3 DNA reads as TGTGCCAGCAACCCCCGGGGCAGAAGCACCGGGGAGCTGTTTTTT.

The V and J genes are TRBV28 and TRBJ1-5; possibly TRBD1 for D (6 bases). CDR3 length: 16 residues. CDR1 and CDR2 from the germline V gene are MDHEN and SYDVKM. Trimming took 11 bases from V and 6 from J, leaving 26 bases between them. CDR3 in DNA: TGTGCCTGCTCCCTTGAGTGGGGGGCGGTAGGTCAGCCCCAGCATTTT. Encoded protein: CACSLEWGAVGQPQHF.

The V and J genes are TRBV6-6 and TRBJ1-2; 9 positions agree with TRBD1. Trimming removed 6 bases from V and 7 bases from J; junction bases left unmatched: 12. CDR1 MNHNY and CDR2 SVGAGI come from the germline V gene (reference sequence). The CDR3 totals 15 residues. CDR3 nucleotides: TGTGCCAGCAGGCCCCCGGGACAGGGAGGCTCTGGCTACACCTTC. Its protein is CASRPPGQGGSGYTF.